These 19 T cell receptor beta chains came from one sample sequenced in a study of T cells after yellow fever vaccination. One entry per CDR3 protein results from TCRdb running MiXCR on the 5' RACE reads. Of some 120,000 distinct CDR3 sequences in the sample, around 15% are singletons; the top ten hold about 40%. Here the sequenced sample was CD8+ T cells sorted from PBMCs, taken 5 days after the yellow fever booster vaccination. These receptors originate from a man in his late teens or twenties who received the YFV17D yellow fever vaccine.

This clonotype was detected a few times. The V call is TRBV11-2, the J call TRBJ2-7; no firm D call. CDR1 and CDR2 (germline): SGHAT, FQNNGV. V lost 6 bases to trimming and J lost 2 bases, with 11 bases between them. There are 13 residues in the CDR3. CDR3 sequence (DNA): TGTGCCAGCAGTGGCGAGAATACCTACGAGCAGTACTTC. It specifies CASSGENTYEQYF.

The J gene is TRBJ2-7, the V gene TRBV5-6; no firm D call. The CDR3 consists of 13 residues. Germline lookup yields CDR1 SGHDT and CDR2 YYEEEE. V was pared by 0 bases and J by 2 bases, with 6 bases between. CDR3 sequence reads: CASSLGSPYEQYF. The CDR3 DNA reads TGTGCCAGCAGCTTGGGCAGCCCCTACGAGCAGTACTTC. The full variable domain, with the rest looked up from reference TRBV5-6 and TRBJ2-7, is DAGVTQSPTHLIKTRGQQVTLRCSPKSGHDTVSWYQQALGQGPQFIFQYYEEEERQRGNFPDRFSGHQFPNYSSELNVNALLLGDSALYLCASSLGSPYEQYFGPGTRLTVT.

CDR3 bases: TGTGCCAGCAGCCCTTGGGGGAGAAATCAGCCCCAGCATTTT. It encodes CASSPWGRNQPQHF. The rearrangement links TRBV28 to TRBJ1-5; D might be TRBD1 (5 bases). This CDR3 comprises 14 residues. V was trimmed by 6 bases and J by 4 bases, leaving 13 bases between them. CDR1 MDHEN and CDR2 SYDVKM come from the germline V gene.

This chain links TRBV19 with TRBJ2-7; the D is unclear. The V end was cut by 4 bases, the J end by 6 bases, with 16 bases between. CDR1 and CDR2 (germline): LNHDA, SQIVND (reference sequence). The CDR3 extends over 14 amino acids. This chain's CDR3 is CASSTWTESGEQYF. The DNA for the CDR3 is TGTGCCAGTAGTACGTGGACGGAAAGTGGCGAGCAGTACTTC.

CDR3: CASSEGIGPYEQYV. CDR3 in DNA: TGTGCCAGCAGTGAGGGGATCGGTCCCTACGAGCAGTACGTC. The chain carries TRBV6-5 and TRBJ2-7, with D perhaps matching TRBD1 or TRBD2 (5 bases each). V was shortened by 5 bases and J by 2 bases, with 13 bases between the two germline ends. CDR1 is MNHEY and CDR2 is SVGAGI in the germline V gene. The CDR3 loop spans 14 amino acids.

The chain uses TRBV7-9 and TRBJ2-3, with 7 bases lining up with TRBD1. The CDR3 length is 15 residues. CDR1 and CDR2 from the germline V gene are SEHNR and FQNEAQ (reference sequence). Trimming took 5 bases from V and 0 from J; bases not matched to a gene: 5. The CDR3 protein is CASSKQGRSTDTQYF. The CDR3 coding sequence is TGTGCCAGCAGCAAACAGGGGCGAAGCACAGATACGCAGTATTTT.

The chain has TRBV11-2 and TRBJ2-7, with 8 bases lining up with TRBD1. This CDR3 spans 14 amino acids. The germline gives CDR1 SGHAT, CDR2 FQNNGV. J was trimmed by 5 bases and V by 4 bases; bases with no gene match: 7. Here the CDR3 DNA reads TGTGCCAGCAGCTACCGAGACAGGGGCCACGAGCAGTACTTC. This codes for CASSYRDRGHEQYF.

This clonotype was detected only a few times. The gene calls are TRBV5-1 and TRBJ2-1; 9 nucleotides match TRBD1. The CDR3 consists of 17 residues. V gave up 0 bases and J gave up 8 bases; unmatched junction bases: 12. Germline V gene lookup returns CDR1 SGHRS and CDR2 YFSETQ. The CDR3 DNA follows: TGCGCCAGCAGCTTGGTGGCAGGGACAGGGATTATAGATGAGCAGTTCTTC. Amino acids: CASSLVAGTGIIDEQFF.

There are a few counts of this clonotype. The chain carries TRBV12-5 and TRBJ1-1; perhaps TRBD1 as D (5 bases). Germline V lookup: CDR1 LGHNT, CDR2 FRNRAP. This CDR3 is built from 15 residues. Trimming removed 10 bases from V and 2 bases from J, with 20 bases in between. Here the CDR3 DNA reads TGTGCTATTTCCGCCACAGGCTCGGGAAACACTGAAGCTTTCTTT. Translated, it gives CAISATGSGNTEAFF.

This clonotype was found many times. The chain employs TRBV2 and TRBJ2-1; D gene unclear. Germline CDR1 is SNHLY and CDR2 is FYNNEI. CDR3 length equals 15 residues. In DNA, the CDR3 is TGTGCTATGATTGCCGGGTCTCTTAACAACAATGAGCAGTTCTTC. It specifies CAMIAGSLNNNEQFF.

This chain links TRBV5-1 with TRBJ2-3; D is undetermined. V lost 0 bases, J lost 4 bases, and 9 bases lay in between. The CDR3 consists of 14 residues. Germline lookup yields CDR1 SGHRS and CDR2 YFSETQ. The CDR3 protein is CASSLELVADTQYF. The CDR3 DNA reads TGCGCCAGCAGCTTGGAGCTAGTTGCAGATACGCAGTATTTT.

This clonotype was detected ten times or more. The chain links TRBV20-1 to TRBJ2-7, with 7 bases matching TRBD2. This CDR3 contains 15 residues. Germline assignment: CDR1 DFQATT and CDR2 SNEGSKA (reference sequence). The V segment lost 0 bases and the J segment 4 bases; nucleotides outside the gene matches: 9. Here the CDR3 reads CSARDTRGSLYEQYV. In DNA, the CDR3 is TGCAGTGCTAGAGATACGCGGGGGAGTCTATACGAGCAGTACGTC.

This clonotype was seen more than once but under ten times. The V gene is TRBV6-2 or TRBV6-3, the J gene TRBJ2-2; D gene ambiguous. V lost 4 bases and J 4 bases, leaving 10 bases between the germline ends. The CDR3 contains 14 residues. From germline, CDR1 is MNHEY and CDR2 SVGEGT. CDR3 residues: CASSSPVGTGELFF. The CDR3 DNA reads as TGTGCCAGCAGTTCCCCGGTCGGCACCGGGGAGCTGTTTTTT.

This clonotype appeared a few times. The chain is built from TRBV28 and TRBJ1-2; the D gene is possibly TRBD1 (6 bases). The germline gives CDR1 MDHEN, CDR2 SYDVKM. Between the trimmed V and J ends, which lost 2 bases and 2 bases, there was a span of 12 bases. This CDR3 has 15 amino acids. CDR3 sequence: CASSLTPGHNYGYTF. CDR3 nucleotide sequence: TGTGCCAGCAGTTTAACCCCGGGACACAACTATGGCTACACCTTC.

This clonotype was found a few times. V is TRBV7-9 and J is TRBJ2-3, with 9 bases fitting TRBD2. Germline V gene lookup returns CDR1 SEHNR and CDR2 FQNEAQ (reference sequence). The CDR3 has 17 residues. Trimming at V came to 1 base and at J to 0 bases, leaving 5 bases not matched to a gene. The DNA for the CDR3 is TGTGCCAGCAGCTTAGTAACCAGCGGGGGGAGCACAGATACGCAGTATTTT. Its translation: CASSLVTSGGSTDTQYF. The whole variable domain, remainder taken from reference TRBV7-9 and TRBJ2-3, is DTGVSQNPRHKITKRGQNVTFRCDPISEHNRLYWYRQTLGQGPEFLTYFQNEAQLEKSRLLSDRFSAERPKGSFSTLEIQRTEQGDSAMYLCASSLVTSGGSTDTQYFGPGTRLTVL.

This clonotype has only a few counts. The V gene is TRBV5-1, the J gene TRBJ2-1; TRBD2 might be the D (7 bases). CDR1 is SGHRS and CDR2 is YFSETQ in the germline V gene. There are 13 residues in the CDR3. Trimming shortened V by 5 bases and J by 6 bases, and 12 bases separated the two germline ends. CDR3 region: CASSWGGSNEQFF. In DNA, the CDR3 is TGCGCCAGCAGTTGGGGGGGCTCCAATGAGCAGTTCTTC.

The V and J genes are TRBV13 and TRBJ1-1; tentatively, D is TRBD1 (5 bases). Germline values: CDR1 PRHDT, CDR2 FYEKMQ (reference sequence). This CDR3 region has 15 residues. Trimming stripped 0 bases from V and 1 base from J, with 9 bases between. In DNA form, the CDR3 reads TGTGCCAGCAGCTTAGGGGGACCGGAGAACACTGAAGCTTTCTTT. Protein: CASSLGGPENTEAFF. The full variable domain, in which reference TRBV13 and TRBJ1-1 provide the parts outside the CDR3, is AAGVIQSPRHLIKEKRETATLKCYPIPRHDTVYWYQQGPGQDPQFLISFYEKMQSDKGSIPDRFSAQQFSDYHSELNMSSLELGDSALYFCASSLGGPENTEAFFGQGTRLTVV.

This CDR3 is CASSSTGKGVNTEAFF. The CDR3 coding sequence is TGTGCCAGCAGCTCGACCGGGAAGGGGGTGAACACTGAAGCTTTCTTT. V and J are TRBV7-9 and TRBJ1-1, with D possibly TRBD1 on 6 matching bases. Per germline, CDR1 SEHNR and CDR2 FQNEAQ (reference sequence). V lost 4 bases, J lost 0 bases, and 15 bases lay in between. The length of the CDR3 is 16 residues.

In DNA, the CDR3 is TGTGCCAGCAGTCAAGGAACCGTTCCGGGACAGCCCCAGCATTTT. It is translated as CASSQGTVPGQPQHF. The chain employs TRBV12-3 or TRBV12-4 and TRBJ1-5; no clear D gene. The CDR3 length is 15 residues. V dropped 5 bases and J dropped 7 bases, with 18 bases sitting between them.